A selection of T cell receptor beta chains follows, all from one sample in a study of T cell responses to AZD1222 COVID-19 vaccine. Using immunoSEQ multiplex PCR, the repertoire was profiled, and TCRdb retains in-frame clones only, with some absent. The data hold approximately 89,000 clones, with just over 90% observed a single time. The sequences come from peripheral blood, collected 28 days after the second AZD1222 dose. Receptors originate from an adult who received the AZD1222 COVID-19 vaccine. Both conserved end residues are part of each CDR3. The order of the fields is V gene, clone size, D gene, J gene, CDR3 DNA, CDR3 protein. D genes are given only for firm matches. Clone size is given for some rows only: seen once, a few or many times, or a class if the clone is expanded.

TRBV5-4	-	-	TRBJ2-5	TGTGCCAGCAGCCCTGAGGGGGGGCTATACCAAGAGACCCAGTACTTC	CASSPEGGLYQETQYF
TRBV7-9	once	-	TRBJ2-1	TGTGCCAGCAGCTCCCTGGGGGCGGGAGTGTCCAATGAGCAGTTCTTC	CASSSLGAGVSNEQFF
TRBV3-1/TRBV3-2	-	TRBD2	TRBJ2-1	TGTGCCAGCAGCCAAGGGCTAGCGGGAGGCAATGAGCAGTTCTTC	CASSQGLAGGNEQFF
TRBV4-2	few	-	TRBJ2-1	TGTGCCAGCAGCCAGAGCGGTTTACTCGGTGAGCAGTTCTTC	CASSQSGLLGEQFF
TRBV18	-	-	TRBJ1-5	TGTGCCAGCTCTCCGTCCGGGACGGCACTCAATCAGCCCCAGCATTTT	CASSPSGTALNQPQHF
TRBV3-1/TRBV3-2	-	-	TRBJ1-1	TGTGCCAGCAGCCAAGAACCCCACATGAACACTGAAGCTTTCTTT	CASSQEPHMNTEAFF
TRBV27	once	TRBD1	TRBJ1-1	TGTGCCAGCAGTCCCCTCAGACAGGGAGGCACTGAAGCTTTCTTT	CASSPLRQGGTEAFF
TRBV5-1	few	TRBD1	TRBJ1-4	TGCGCCAGCAGGGGGACAGGGGATGAAAAACTGTTTTTT	CASRGTGDEKLFF
TRBV6-5	-	-	TRBJ1-4	TGTGCCAGCAGTTACTCCCGAGGGGGGCCGTCGGAAAAACTGTTTTTT	CASSYSRGGPSEKLFF
TRBV20-1	-	-	TRBJ1-2	TGCAGTGCTAGTAATAACTATGGCTACACCTTC	CSASNNYGYTF
TRBV6-5	-	-	TRBJ1-1	TGTGCCAGCAGTTACTCGACAGACACTGAAGCTTTCTTT	CASSYSTDTEAFF
TRBV20-1	once	-	TRBJ1-1	TGCAGCCCCAGGGAGAACACTGAAGCTTTCTTT	CSPRENTEAFF
TRBV2	-	-	TRBJ1-2	TGTGCCAGCAGAGGCAGACATACAGGGGGCTACACCTTC	CASRGRHTGGYTF
TRBV18	few	-	TRBJ2-5	TGTGCCAGCTCACCCGCTCGGGAGACCCAGTACTTC	CASSPARETQYF
TRBV12-3/TRBV12-4	-	-	TRBJ1-1	TGTGCCAGCAGTTTAAGGGAGGTTACTGAAGCTTTCTTT	CASSLREVTEAFF
TRBV2	-	-	TRBJ2-2	TGTGCCAGCAGTCTAGTACACACCGGGGAGCTGTTTTTT	CASSLVHTGELFF
TRBV19	-	-	TRBJ2-7	TGTGCCAGTAGTCTCCGAGGGAGCGCCTACGAGCAGTACTTC	CASSLRGSAYEQYF
TRBV20-1	-	TRBD2	TRBJ2-7	TGCAGTGCTAGTCAAGCGGGAGGTACCTACGAGCAGTACTTC	CSASQAGGTYEQYF
TRBV27	-	-	TRBJ1-1	TGTGCCAGCAGTTTGTATGTGGCCAACACTGAAGCTTTCTTT	CASSLYVANTEAFF
TRBV7-2	-	TRBD1	TRBJ1-2	TGTGCCAGCAGCTTTTCCGGGACAGTCACCGCTAACTATGGCTACACCTTC	CASSFSGTVTANYGYTF
TRBV5-1	-	-	TRBJ2-3	TGCGCCAGCACACCCAGGGAGAGTACAGATACGCAGTATTTT	CASTPRESTDTQYF
TRBV10-3	-	TRBD2	TRBJ2-3	TGTGCCATCAGGGCTAGCGGGGGCACAGATACGCAGTATTTT	CAIRASGGTDTQYF
TRBV3-1/TRBV3-2	-	TRBD2	TRBJ2-7	TGTGCCAGCAGCCAAGGGACTAGCGGGGCCTACGAGCAGTACTTC	CASSQGTSGAYEQYF
TRBV10-3	-	TRBD1	TRBJ1-2	TGTGCCATCAGGGGGACAGGGTATGGCTACACCTTC	CAIRGTGYGYTF
TRBV6-5	-	-	TRBJ1-5	TGTGCCAGCAGTACGGAAAGGGGTACCAATCAGCCCCAGCATTTT	CASSTERGTNQPQHF
TRBV4-1	-	-	TRBJ2-3	TGCGCCAGCAGCCCCCACGGGGAGGACAGGTCATTCACAGATACGCAGTATTTT	CASSPHGEDRSFTDTQYF
TRBV10-3	-	-	TRBJ1-5	TGTGCCATCAGTGAGAGGGGTTATAGCAATCAGCCCCAGCATTTT	CAISERGYSNQPQHF
TRBV27	-	TRBD2	TRBJ2-1	TGTGCCAGCAGTCAGCCGGGACTAGCACATCCCAATGAGCAGTTCTTC	CASSQPGLAHPNEQFF
TRBV30	-	-	TRBJ1-1	TGTGCCTGGAGCGGGGACATCCCTGAAGCTTTCTTT	CAWSGDIPEAFF
TRBV9	-	-	TRBJ1-6	TGTGCCAGCAGCGTAGGGGGGGATAATTCACCCCTCCACTTT	CASSVGGDNSPLHF
TRBV28	-	-	TRBJ1-2	TGTGCCAGCAGTCCCGGACGGAACTATGGCTACACCTTC	CASSPGRNYGYTF
TRBV13	-	TRBD1	TRBJ1-2	TGTGCCAGCAGCCTAATCGACAGGGTGGGCTACACCTTC	CASSLIDRVGYTF
TRBV28	-	-	TRBJ1-4	TGTGCCAGCACCGGACGGAATAATGAAAAACTGTTTTTT	CASTGRNNEKLFF
TRBV6-5	-	-	TRBJ1-5	TGTGCCAGCCGGCCGGCAGTGTATAGCAATCAGCCCCAGCATTTT	CASRPAVYSNQPQHF
TRBV25-1	-	TRBD2	TRBJ2-1	TGTGCCAGCAGTTCCTCGCGGGAGATACACAATGAGCAGTTCTTC	CASSSSREIHNEQFF
TRBV7-9	-	TRBD2	TRBJ2-3	TGTGCCAGCAGCTTGGCCTCTAGCGGTCCGAGCACAGATACGCAGTATTTT	CASSLASSGPSTDTQYF
TRBV30	-	-	TRBJ1-5	TGTGCCTGGAGTGTCTTTGGGCTCAATCAGCCCCAGCATTTT	CAWSVFGLNQPQHF
TRBV28	-	-	TRBJ2-7	TGTGCCAGCAGTTTAGCGGGGACCTACGAGCAGTACTTC	CASSLAGTYEQYF
TRBV7-9	few	-	TRBJ2-2	TGTGCCAGCAGCCCTCGGGGGGCCCGAGGGACCGGGGAGCTGTTTTTT	CASSPRGARGTGELFF
TRBV5-6	-	TRBD2	TRBJ2-1	TGTGCCAGCAGCTTGGAGCGACTAGCGGGAAACAATGAGCAGTTCTTC	CASSLERLAGNNEQFF
TRBV6-5	-	-	TRBJ1-1	TGTGCCAGCAGTTACGACCCTCAGGGGCCTGAAGCTTTCTTT	CASSYDPQGPEAFF
TRBV28	-	TRBD1	TRBJ2-1	TGTGCCAGCAGGACAGGGGTGAATGAGCAGTTCTTC	CASRTGVNEQFF
TRBV5-1	-	-	TRBJ2-7	TGCGCCAGCAGCTTGGAGGCAAACTACGAGCAGTACTTC	CASSLEANYEQYF
TRBV5-1	-	TRBD1	TRBJ2-2	TGCGCCAGCAGCTTGGGACAGGGGCTTGTCACCGGGGAGCTGTTTTTT	CASSLGQGLVTGELFF
TRBV5-1	once	TRBD1	TRBJ2-5	TGCGCCAGCACCCCCCGACAGGGAATACAAGAGACCCAGTACTTC	CASTPRQGIQETQYF
TRBV5-4	-	-	TRBJ2-3	TGTGCCAGCAGTTTATATTTAACTAGCACAGATACGCAGTATTTT	CASSLYLTSTDTQYF
TRBV5-1	-	-	TRBJ2-7	TGCGCCAGCAGCTTGGGGGGACCGTATGACTACGAGCAGTACTTC	CASSLGGPYDYEQYF
TRBV18	-	-	TRBJ1-1	TGTGCCAGCTCACCAGAGGCCAGGTCCCCTAGCGCTGAAGCTTTCTTT	CASSPEARSPSAEAFF
TRBV5-5	-	-	TRBJ2-3	TGTGCCAGCAGCTTGGGAGGACCGGATACGCAGTATTTT	CASSLGGPDTQYF
TRBV12-3/TRBV12-4	-	-	TRBJ2-3	TGTGCCAGCAGTTTATACGATACGCAGTATTTT	CASSLYDTQYF